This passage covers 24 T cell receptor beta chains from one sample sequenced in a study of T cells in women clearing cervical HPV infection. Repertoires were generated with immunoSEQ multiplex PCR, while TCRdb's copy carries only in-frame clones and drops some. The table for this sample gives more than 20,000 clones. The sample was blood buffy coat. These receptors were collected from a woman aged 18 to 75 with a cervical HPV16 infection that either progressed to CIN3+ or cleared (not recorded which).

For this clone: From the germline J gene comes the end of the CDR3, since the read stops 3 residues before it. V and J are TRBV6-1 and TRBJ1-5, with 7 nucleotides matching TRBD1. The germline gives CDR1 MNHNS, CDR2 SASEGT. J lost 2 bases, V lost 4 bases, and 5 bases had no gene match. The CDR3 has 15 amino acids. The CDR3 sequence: CASSGGTDRNQPQHF. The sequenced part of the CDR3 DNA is TGTGCCAGCAGTGGGGGGACAGACCGCAATCAGCCC.

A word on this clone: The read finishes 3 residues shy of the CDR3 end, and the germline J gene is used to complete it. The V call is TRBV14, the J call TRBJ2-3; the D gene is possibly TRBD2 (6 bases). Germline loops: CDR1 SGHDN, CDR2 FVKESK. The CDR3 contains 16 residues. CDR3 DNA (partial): TGTGCCAGCAGCCAAAGTCCCCGCACTAGCTTAGGGACG. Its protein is CASSQSPRTSLGT. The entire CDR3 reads CASSQSPRTSLGTQYF.

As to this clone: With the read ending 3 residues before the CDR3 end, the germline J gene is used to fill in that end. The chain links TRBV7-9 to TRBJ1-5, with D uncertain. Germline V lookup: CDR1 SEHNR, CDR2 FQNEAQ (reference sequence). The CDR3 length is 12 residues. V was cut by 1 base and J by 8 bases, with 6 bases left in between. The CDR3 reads CASSLETEPQHF. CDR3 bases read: TGTGCCAGCAGCTTAGAAACAGAGCCC.

The DNA read from the CDR3 is TGCAGTGCTAGAGACCTATTCAAGATATTGGACAGAAAGAACACTGAA. Amino acids: CSARDLFKILDRKNTE. The whole CDR3 protein is CSARDLFKILDRKNTEAFF. The gene calls are TRBV20-1 and TRBJ1-1, with a weak D call TRBD1 (6 bases). The DNA ends 3 residues before the CDR3 does, and the rest of the CDR3 is filled in from the germline J gene. Germline CDR1 DFQATT, CDR2 SNEGSKA (reference sequence). V shed 0 bases and J shed 1 base, with 24 bases lying between them. The CDR3 runs 19 residues.

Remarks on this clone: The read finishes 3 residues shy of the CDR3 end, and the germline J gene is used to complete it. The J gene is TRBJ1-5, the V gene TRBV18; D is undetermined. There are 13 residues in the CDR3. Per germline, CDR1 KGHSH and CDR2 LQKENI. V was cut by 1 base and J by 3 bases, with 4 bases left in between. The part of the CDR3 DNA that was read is TGTGCCAGCTCACCACAGCCCAATCAGCCC. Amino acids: CASSPQPNQP. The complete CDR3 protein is CASSPQPNQPQHF.

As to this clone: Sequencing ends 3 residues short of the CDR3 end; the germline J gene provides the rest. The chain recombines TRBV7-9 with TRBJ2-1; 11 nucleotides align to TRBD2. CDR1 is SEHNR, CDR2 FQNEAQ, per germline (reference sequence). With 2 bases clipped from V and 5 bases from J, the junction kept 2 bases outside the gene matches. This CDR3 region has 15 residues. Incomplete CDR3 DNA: TGTGCCAGCAGCTTACTAGCGGGAGGCAACAATGAG. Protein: CASSLLAGGNNE. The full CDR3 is CASSLLAGGNNEQFF.

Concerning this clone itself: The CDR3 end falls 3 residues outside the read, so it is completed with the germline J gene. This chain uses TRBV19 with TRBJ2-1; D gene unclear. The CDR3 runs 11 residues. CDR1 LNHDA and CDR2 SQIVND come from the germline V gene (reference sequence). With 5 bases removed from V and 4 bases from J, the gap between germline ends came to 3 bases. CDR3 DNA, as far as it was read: TGTGCCAGTAGTCATTACAATGAG. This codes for CASSHYNE. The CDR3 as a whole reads CASSHYNEQFF.

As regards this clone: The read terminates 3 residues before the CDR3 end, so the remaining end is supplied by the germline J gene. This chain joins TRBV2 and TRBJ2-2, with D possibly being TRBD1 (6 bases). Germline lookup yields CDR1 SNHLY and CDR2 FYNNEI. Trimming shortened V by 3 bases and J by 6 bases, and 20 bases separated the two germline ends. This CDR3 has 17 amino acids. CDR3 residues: CASSERGMLTAPGELFF. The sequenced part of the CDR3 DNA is TGTGCCAGCAGTGAGAGGGGGATGTTAACGGCCCCCGGGGAG. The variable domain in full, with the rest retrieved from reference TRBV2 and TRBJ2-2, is EPEVTQTPSHQVTQMGQEVILRCVPISNHLYFYWYRQILGQKVEFLVSFYNNEISEKSEIFDDQFSVERPDGSNFTLKIRSTKLEDSAMYFCASSERGMLTAPGELFFGEGSRLTVL.

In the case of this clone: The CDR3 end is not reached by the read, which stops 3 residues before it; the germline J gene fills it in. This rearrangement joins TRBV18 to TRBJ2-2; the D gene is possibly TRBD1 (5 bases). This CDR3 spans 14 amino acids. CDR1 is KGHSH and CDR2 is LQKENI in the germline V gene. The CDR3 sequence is CASFTGATNEKLFF. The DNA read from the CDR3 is TGTGCCAGCTTTACAGGTGCAACTAATGAAAAG.

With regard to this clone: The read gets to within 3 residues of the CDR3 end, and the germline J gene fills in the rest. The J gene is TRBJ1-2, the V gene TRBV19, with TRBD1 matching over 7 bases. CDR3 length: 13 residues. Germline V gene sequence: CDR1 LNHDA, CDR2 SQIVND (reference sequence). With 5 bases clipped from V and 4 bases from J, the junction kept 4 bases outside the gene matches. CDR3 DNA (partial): TGTGCCAGTAGTCGGACAGGAGCCTATGGC. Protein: CASSRTGAYG. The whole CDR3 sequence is CASSRTGAYGYTF. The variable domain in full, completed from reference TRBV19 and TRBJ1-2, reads DGGITQSPKYLFRKEGQNVTLSCEQNLNHDAMYWYRQDPGQGLRLIYYSQIVNDFQKGDIAEGYSVSREKKESFPLTVTSAQKNPTAFYLCASSRTGAYGYTFGSGTRLTVV.

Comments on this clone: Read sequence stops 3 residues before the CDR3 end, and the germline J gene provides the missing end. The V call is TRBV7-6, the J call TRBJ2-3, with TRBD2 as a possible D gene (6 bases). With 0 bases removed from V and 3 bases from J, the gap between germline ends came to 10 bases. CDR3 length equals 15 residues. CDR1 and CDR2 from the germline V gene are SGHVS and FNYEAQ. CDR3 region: CASSLAYGGTDTQYF. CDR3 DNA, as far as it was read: TGTGCCAGCAGCTTAGCGTATGGGGGGACAGATACG.

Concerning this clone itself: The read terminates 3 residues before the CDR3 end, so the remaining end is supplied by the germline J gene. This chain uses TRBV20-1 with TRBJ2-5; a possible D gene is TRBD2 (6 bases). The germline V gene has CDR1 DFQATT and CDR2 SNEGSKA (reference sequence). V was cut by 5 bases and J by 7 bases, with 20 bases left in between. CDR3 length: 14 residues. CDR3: CSAPASPAGGTQYF. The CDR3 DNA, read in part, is TGCAGTGCTCCCGCTAGCCCTGCCGGGGGGACC.

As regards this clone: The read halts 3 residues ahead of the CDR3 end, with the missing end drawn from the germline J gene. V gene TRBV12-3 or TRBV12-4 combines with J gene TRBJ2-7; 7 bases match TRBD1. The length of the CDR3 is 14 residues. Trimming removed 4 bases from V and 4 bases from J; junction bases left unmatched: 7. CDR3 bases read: TGTGCCAGCAGTTCTATGACAGGGCTTTACGAG. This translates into CASSSMTGLYE. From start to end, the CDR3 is CASSSMTGLYEQYF.

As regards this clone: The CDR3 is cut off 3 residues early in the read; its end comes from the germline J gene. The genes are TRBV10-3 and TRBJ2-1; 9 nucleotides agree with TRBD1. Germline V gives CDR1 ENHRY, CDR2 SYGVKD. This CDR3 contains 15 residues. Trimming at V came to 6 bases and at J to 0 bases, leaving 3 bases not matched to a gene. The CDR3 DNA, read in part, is TGTGCCATCAGAGACAGGGGGAGCTCCTACAATGAG. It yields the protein CAIRDRGSSYNE. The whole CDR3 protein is CAIRDRGSSYNEQFF.

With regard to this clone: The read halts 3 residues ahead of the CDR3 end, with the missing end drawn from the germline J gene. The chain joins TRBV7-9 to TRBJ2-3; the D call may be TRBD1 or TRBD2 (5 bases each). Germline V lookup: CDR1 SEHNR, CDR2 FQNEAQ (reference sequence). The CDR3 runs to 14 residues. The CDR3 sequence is CASSLFSQGETQYF. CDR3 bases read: TGTGCCAGCAGCTTATTTTCGCAGGGAGAGACG.

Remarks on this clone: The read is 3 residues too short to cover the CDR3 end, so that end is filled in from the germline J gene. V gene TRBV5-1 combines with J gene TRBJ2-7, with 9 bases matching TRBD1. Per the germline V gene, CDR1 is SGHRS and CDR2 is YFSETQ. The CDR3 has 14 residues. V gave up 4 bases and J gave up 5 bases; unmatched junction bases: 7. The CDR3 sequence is CASSERTGEDEQYF. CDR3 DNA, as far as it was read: TGCGCCAGCAGCGAGCGGACAGGGGAGGACGAG.

The CDR3 sequence is CASSLRTATNEKLFF. The sequenced part of the CDR3 DNA is TGTGCCAGTAGCCTTAGGACAGCAACTAATGAAAAG. The chain links TRBV19 to TRBJ2-2; TRBD1 might be the D (6 bases). The missing CDR3 end, 3 residues past where the read stops, is filled in from the germline J gene. The CDR3 consists of 15 residues. CDR1 is LNHDA and CDR2 is SQIVND in the germline V gene (reference sequence).

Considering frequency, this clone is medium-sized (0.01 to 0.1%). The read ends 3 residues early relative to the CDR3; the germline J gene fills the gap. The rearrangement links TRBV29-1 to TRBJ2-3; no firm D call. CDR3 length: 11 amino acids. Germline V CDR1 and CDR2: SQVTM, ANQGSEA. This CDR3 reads CSVDEGATQYF. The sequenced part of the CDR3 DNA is TGCAGCGTTGACGAAGGTGCCACG.

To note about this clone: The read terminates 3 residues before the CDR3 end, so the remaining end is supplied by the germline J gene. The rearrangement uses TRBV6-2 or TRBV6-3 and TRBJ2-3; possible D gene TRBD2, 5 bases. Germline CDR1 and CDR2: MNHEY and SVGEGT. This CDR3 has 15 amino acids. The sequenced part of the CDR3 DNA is TGTGCCAGCAGTGACCGGCGGGCATTTCAAGAGACG. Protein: CASSDRRAFQET. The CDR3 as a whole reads CASSDRRAFQETQYF.

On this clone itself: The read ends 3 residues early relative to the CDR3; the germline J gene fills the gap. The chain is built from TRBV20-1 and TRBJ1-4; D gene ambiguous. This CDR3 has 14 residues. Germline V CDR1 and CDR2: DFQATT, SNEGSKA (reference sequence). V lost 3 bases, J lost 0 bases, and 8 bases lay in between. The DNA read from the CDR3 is TGCAGTGCTAGTCAGGCTGCAACTAATGAAAAA. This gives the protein CSASQAATNEK. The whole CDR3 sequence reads CSASQAATNEKLFF.

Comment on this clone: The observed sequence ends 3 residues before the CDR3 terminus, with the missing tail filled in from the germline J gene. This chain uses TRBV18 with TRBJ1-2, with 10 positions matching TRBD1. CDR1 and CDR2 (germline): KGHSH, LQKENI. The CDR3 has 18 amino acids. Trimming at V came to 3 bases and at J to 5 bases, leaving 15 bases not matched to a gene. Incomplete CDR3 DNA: TGTGCCAGCTCACCCGCCTCCTCCGGGACAGGGGAGGAGTATGGC. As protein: CASSPASSGTGEEYG. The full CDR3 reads CASSPASSGTGEEYGYTF.

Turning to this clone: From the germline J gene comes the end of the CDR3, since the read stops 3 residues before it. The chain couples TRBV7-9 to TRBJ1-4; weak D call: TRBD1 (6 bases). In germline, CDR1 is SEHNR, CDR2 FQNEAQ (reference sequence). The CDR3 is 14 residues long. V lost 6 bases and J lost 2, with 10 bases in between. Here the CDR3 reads CASSTGITNEKLFF. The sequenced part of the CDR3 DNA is TGTGCCAGCAGTACAGGGATTACTAATGAAAAA.

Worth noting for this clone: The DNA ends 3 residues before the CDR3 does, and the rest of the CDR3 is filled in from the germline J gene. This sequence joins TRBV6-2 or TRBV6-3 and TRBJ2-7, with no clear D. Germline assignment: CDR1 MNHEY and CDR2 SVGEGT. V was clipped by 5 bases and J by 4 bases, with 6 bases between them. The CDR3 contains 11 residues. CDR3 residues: CASSQLYEQYF. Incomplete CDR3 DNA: TGTGCCAGCAGTCAGTTATACGAG.

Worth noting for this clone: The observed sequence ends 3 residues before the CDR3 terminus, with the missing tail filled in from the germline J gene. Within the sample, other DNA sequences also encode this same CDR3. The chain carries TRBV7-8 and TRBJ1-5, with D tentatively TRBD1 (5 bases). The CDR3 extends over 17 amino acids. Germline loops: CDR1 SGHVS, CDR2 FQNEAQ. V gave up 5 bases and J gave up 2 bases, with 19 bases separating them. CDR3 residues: CASSTRPGKGRNQPQHF. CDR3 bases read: TGTGCCAGCAGCACCCGTCCAGGGAAGGGGCGCAATCAGCCC.